This is a list of T cell receptor beta chains from one sample in a study of shared clonotypes between healthy human individuals. Clones were read by immunoSEQ multiplex PCR, and TCRdb kept only the in-frame ones, dropping some. There are millions of clones in the sample; around nine tenths occur only once, and over 0.12% lies in the top ten. Sequencing was carried out using naive CD4+ T cells sorted from blood. The source of these receptors is a man aged 18 to 30 in good health. CDR3s include the opening cysteine and the closing phenylalanine or tryptophan. Fields, in order: J gene, V gene, D gene, clone size, CDR3 protein, CDR3 DNA. D genes are given only for firm matches. Clone size is stated in some rows and not others, as once, few, many or a class when expanded.

>TRBJ1-6|TRBV2|.|.
CASTTATGKNSPLHF
TGTGCCAGCACCACCGCAACAGGGAAGAATTCACCCCTCCACTTT
>TRBJ1-2|TRBV30|TRBD1|.
CAWMPGTGGHGYTF
TGTGCCTGGATGCCCGGGACAGGTGGTCATGGCTACACCTTC
>TRBJ2-7|TRBV4-1|TRBD1|.
CASSQPGQGYEQYF
TGCGCCAGCAGTCAACCGGGACAGGGCTACGAGCAGTACTTC
>TRBJ1-3|TRBV14|.|.
CASSQLGQDRGNTIYF
TGTGCCAGCAGCCAGTTAGGGCAGGATCGTGGAAACACCATATATTTT
>TRBJ1-6|TRBV5-6|TRBD1|.
CASSLTGQGYNSPLHF
TGTGCCAGCAGCTTAACGGGACAGGGGTATAATTCACCCCTCCACTTT
>TRBJ1-6|TRBV19|.|.
CASSIAPRGNSPLHF
TGTGCCAGTAGTATCGCCCCACGGGGGAATTCACCCCTCCACTTT
>TRBJ1-5|TRBV5-4|.|.
CASSLGGADNQPQHF
TGTGCCAGCAGCTTGGGGGGCGCCGACAATCAGCCCCAGCATTTT
>TRBJ2-3|TRBV28|TRBD2|.
CASSYPGTSGGLSTDTQYF
TGTGCCAGCAGCTACCCCGGGACTAGCGGGGGCCTTAGCACAGATACGCAGTATTTT
>TRBJ2-7|TRBV27|.|once
CASSFIGPSYEQYF
TGTGCCAGCAGTTTTATCGGCCCCTCCTACGAGCAGTACTTC
>TRBJ1-6|TRBV7-9|.|.
CASRGRQSSYNSPLHF
TGTGCCAGCCGTGGCAGACAAAGCTCCTATAATTCACCCCTCCACTTT
>TRBJ1-4|TRBV30|.|few
CALRSGNEKLFF
TGTGCCCTCAGATCTGGGAATGAAAAACTGTTTTTT
>TRBJ2-5|TRBV11-2|.|.
CASSDGSVGETQYF
TGTGCCAGCAGCGACGGGAGCGTGGGGGAGACCCAGTACTTC
>TRBJ2-7|TRBV5-6|TRBD2|.
CASSLRGTSGRSEQYF
TGTGCCAGCAGCTTGCGGGGGACTAGCGGGAGAAGCGAGCAGTACTTC
>TRBJ1-1|TRBV18|.|.
CASSPPVNLMPTEAFF
TGTGCCAGCTCACCACCGGTAAACTTGATGCCCACTGAAGCTTTCTTT
>TRBJ1-1|TRBV19|.|.
CASRPIAPQATEAFF
TGTGCCAGTAGACCAATTGCCCCACAAGCCACTGAAGCTTTCTTT
>TRBJ1-2|TRBV2|.|.
CASSPESYGYTF
TGTGCCAGCAGTCCCGAGAGCTATGGCTACACCTTC
>TRBJ1-5|TRBV7-8|TRBD1|.
CASSLNRNRGLNQPQHF
TGTGCCAGCAGCTTGAACCGGAACAGGGGGCTCAATCAGCCCCAGCATTTT
>TRBJ1-5|TRBV7-3|.|.
CASSVEGYNQPQHF
TGTGCCAGCAGCGTAGAGGGATACAATCAGCCCCAGCATTTT
>TRBJ2-5|TRBV7-2|.|.
CASSLVGASGAQETQYF
TGTGCCAGCAGCTTAGTGGGGGCTAGCGGAGCTCAAGAGACCCAGTACTTC
>TRBJ1-1|TRBV5-1|.|.
CASSLVGRMNTEAFF
TGCGCCAGCAGCTTGGTGGGCAGGATGAACACTGAAGCTTTCTTT
>TRBJ2-7|TRBV25-1|TRBD1|.
CASSDPDRGSYEQYF
TGTGCCAGCAGTGACCCGGACAGGGGATCCTACGAGCAGTACTTC
>TRBJ2-7|TRBV2|.|.
CASSVGTPYEQYF
TGTGCCAGCAGTGTCGGAACCCCCTACGAGCAGTACTTC
>TRBJ2-1|TRBV5-4|TRBD2|.
CASSLGTSGAYNEQFF
TGTGCCAGCAGCTTGGGGACTAGCGGGGCCTACAATGAGCAGTTCTTC
>TRBJ2-1|TRBV30|TRBD1|.
CAWTTGGDEQFF
TGTGCCTGGACTACAGGGGGCGATGAGCAGTTCTTC
>TRBJ1-6|TRBV9|.|.
CASSTLGRDSPLHF
TGTGCCAGCAGCACATTAGGTCGGGATTCACCCCTCCACTTT
>TRBJ2-4|TRBV5-5|TRBD1|.
CASSFIPGTGEAKNIQYF
TGTGCCAGCAGCTTTATTCCCGGGACAGGGGAGGCCAAAAACATTCAGTACTTC
>TRBJ2-2|TRBV6-5|.|.
CASSWAGTGELFF
TGTGCCAGCAGTTGGGCGGGCACCGGGGAGCTGTTTTTT
>TRBJ2-7|TRBV5-1|.|few
CASSLGRDYEQYF
TGCGCCAGCAGCTTGGGCAGGGACTACGAGCAGTACTTC
>TRBJ2-7|TRBV5-4|TRBD2|.
CASSLKLAGGSSYEQYF
TGTGCAAGCAGCCTGAAGTTAGCGGGAGGGTCCTCCTACGAGCAGTACTTC
>TRBJ1-4|TRBV9|.|.
CASSARDTSWGLFF
TGTGCCAGCAGCGCCCGGGACACCTCTTGGGGACTGTTTTTT
>TRBJ2-7|TRBV18|.|.
CASSRDGPRSYEQYF
TGTGCCAGCTCACGGGACGGCCCCCGTTCCTACGAGCAGTACTTC
>TRBJ1-6|TRBV7-9|.|.
CASSLMRSNSPLHF
TGTGCCAGCAGCTTAATGCGGTCTAATTCACCCCTCCACTTT
>TRBJ2-7|TRBV5-4|TRBD1|.
CASSGGFRTGPYEQYF
TGTGCCAGCAGCGGGGGATTTCGGACAGGGCCCTACGAGCAGTACTTC
>TRBJ1-3|TRBV6-5|.|.
CASSAAAGNTIYF
TGTGCCAGCAGTGCGGCAGCCGGAAACACCATATATTTT
>TRBJ2-7|TRBV6-6|.|once
CASSYSSSAGNEQYF
TGTGCCAGCAGTTACTCGAGTTCCGCGGGGAATGAGCAGTACTTC
>TRBJ2-2|TRBV9|TRBD2|few
CASSERERLGGELFF
TGTGCCAGCAGCGAGCGGGAGAGGTTGGGCGGGGAGCTGTTTTTT
>TRBJ2-7|TRBV5-1|TRBD1|.
CASSSAGQGIEQYF
TGCGCCAGCAGCTCGGCGGGACAGGGAATCGAGCAGTACTTC
>TRBJ1-1|TRBV19|.|once
CASSIRGVVSTEAFF
TGTGCCAGTAGTATTCGGGGTGTAGTGAGTACTGAAGCTTTCTTT
>TRBJ1-5|TRBV19|TRBD1|.
CASSGSGTGGWEPQHF
TGTGCCAGTAGTGGATCCGGGACAGGGGGCTGGGAGCCCCAGCATTTT
>TRBJ2-2|TRBV4-3|TRBD2|.
CASSLSRTSGVTGELFF
TGCGCCAGCAGCCTCTCTCGGACTAGCGGTGTCACCGGGGAGCTGTTTTTT
>TRBJ2-5|TRBV10-3|TRBD2|.
CAISEQTSGSGETQYF
TGTGCCATCAGTGAACAGACTAGCGGGAGTGGAGAGACCCAGTACTTC
>TRBJ1-4|TRBV4-1|.|few
CASSQVVGEKLFF
TGCGCCAGCAGCCAAGTCGTCGGGGAAAAACTGTTTTTT
>TRBJ2-7|TRBV5-1|.|.
CASSLGSGAYEQYF
TGCGCCAGCAGCTTGGGGTCTGGGGCTTACGAGCAGTACTTC
>TRBJ1-1|TRBV5-1|TRBD1|.
CASSIRGPGTEAFF
TGCGCCAGCAGTATCAGGGGGCCTGGCACTGAAGCTTTCTTT
>TRBJ2-3|TRBV7-2|TRBD2|.
CASSFREGLNTQYF
TGTGCCAGCAGCTTTCGGGAGGGCCTGAATACGCAGTATTTT
>TRBJ1-6|TRBV7-9|.|few
CASSLEVGSPLHF
TGTGCCAGCAGCTTAGAAGTTGGGTCACCCCTCCACTTT
>TRBJ2-5|TRBV5-4|TRBD2|.
CASSLRGGQQETQYF
TGTGCCAGCAGCCTGCGGGGGGGCCAACAAGAGACCCAGTACTTC
>TRBJ2-1|TRBV5-1|TRBD2|.
CASSLGLWAGVNEQFF
TGCGCCAGCAGCTTGGGCTTATGGGCGGGGGTCAATGAGCAGTTCTTC
>TRBJ2-3|TRBV7-6|.|.
CASRLGVPTDTQYF
TGTGCCAGCAGGCTGGGGGTTCCCACAGATACGCAGTATTTT
>TRBJ1-4|TRBV5-1|.|few
CASSKDSLNEKLFF
TGCGCCAGCAGCAAGGACAGCCTTAATGAAAAACTGTTTTTT
>TRBJ2-7|TRBV29-1|TRBD1|.
CSVGDRGQVYEQYF
TGCAGCGTGGGGGACAGGGGTCAGGTCTACGAGCAGTACTTC
>TRBJ2-3|TRBV9|.|.
CASSPTDSTDTQYF
TGTGCCAGCAGCCCAACCGACAGCACAGATACGCAGTATTTT
>TRBJ2-7|TRBV7-9|.|.
CASSRWVGEQYF
TGTGCCAGCAGCCGATGGGTGGGCGAGCAGTACTTC
>TRBJ1-4|TRBV5-4|.|.
CASSQEVGGSEKLFF
TGCGCCAGCAGCCAAGAAGTAGGGGGTAGTGAAAAACTGTTTTTT
>TRBJ1-3|TRBV19|.|.
CASRTESSGNTIYF
TGTGCCAGTAGAACCGAGAGCTCTGGAAACACCATATATTTT
>TRBJ1-3|TRBV18|.|.
CASSPLSDTSGNTIYF
TGTGCCAGCTCACCACTCTCGGACACCTCTGGAAACACCATATATTTT